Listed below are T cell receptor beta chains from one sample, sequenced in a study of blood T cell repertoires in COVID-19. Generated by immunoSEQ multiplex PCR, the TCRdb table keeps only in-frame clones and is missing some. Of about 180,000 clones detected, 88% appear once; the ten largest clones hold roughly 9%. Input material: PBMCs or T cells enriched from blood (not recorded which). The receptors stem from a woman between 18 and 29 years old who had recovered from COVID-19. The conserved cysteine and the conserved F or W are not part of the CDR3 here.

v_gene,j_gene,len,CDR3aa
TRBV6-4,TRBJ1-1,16,ASSDWGDRGFGNTEAF
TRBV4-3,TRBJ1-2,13,ASSPGQGGSYGYT
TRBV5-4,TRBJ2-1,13,ASRRRGPNFNEQF
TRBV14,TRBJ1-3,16,ASSQVHREWGPGNTIY
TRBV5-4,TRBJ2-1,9,ASSSPQEQF
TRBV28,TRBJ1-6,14,ASSPNGQGANSPLH
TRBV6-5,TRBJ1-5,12,ASSYSRVQQPQH
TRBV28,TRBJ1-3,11,ASLQTSGNTIY
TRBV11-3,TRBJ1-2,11,ASSLEGGSGYT
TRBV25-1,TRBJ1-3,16,ASSEPGGTGVSGNTIY
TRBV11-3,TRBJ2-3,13,ASSPVGGHTDTQY
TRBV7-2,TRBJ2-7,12,ASSSRQKTYEQY
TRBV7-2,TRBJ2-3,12,ASSSLAGSDTQY
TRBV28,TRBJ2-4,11,ASRRQGENIQY
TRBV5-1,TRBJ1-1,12,ASSPRTGNTEAF
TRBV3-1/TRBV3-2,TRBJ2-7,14,ASSPRVGGGRNEQY
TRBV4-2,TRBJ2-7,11,ASSQEQFSEQY
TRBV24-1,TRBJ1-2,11,ATSSDSAFGYT
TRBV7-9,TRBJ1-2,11,ASSLAGTDLYT
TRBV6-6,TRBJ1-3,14,ASSFSGGEYGNTIY
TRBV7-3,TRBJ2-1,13,ASSPLIGGANEQF
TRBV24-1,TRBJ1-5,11,ATSAGTVQPQH
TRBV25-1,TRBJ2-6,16,ASTDGVGLFSGANVLT
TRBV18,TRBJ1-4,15,ASSPRQGIGTNEKLF